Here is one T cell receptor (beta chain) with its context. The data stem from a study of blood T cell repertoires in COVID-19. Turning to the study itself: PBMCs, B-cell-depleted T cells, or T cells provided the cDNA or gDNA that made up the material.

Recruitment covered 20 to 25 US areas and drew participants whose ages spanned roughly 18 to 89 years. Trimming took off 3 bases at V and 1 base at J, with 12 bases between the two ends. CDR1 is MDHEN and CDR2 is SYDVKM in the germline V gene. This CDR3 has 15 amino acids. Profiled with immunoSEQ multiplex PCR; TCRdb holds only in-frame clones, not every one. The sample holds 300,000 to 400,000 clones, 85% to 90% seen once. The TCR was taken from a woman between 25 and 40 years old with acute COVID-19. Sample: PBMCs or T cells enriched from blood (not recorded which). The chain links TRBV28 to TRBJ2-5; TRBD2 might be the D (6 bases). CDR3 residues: CASSFREAIQETQYF. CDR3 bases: TGTGCCAGCAGTTTCAGGGAGGCTATCCAAGAGACCCAGTACTTC.